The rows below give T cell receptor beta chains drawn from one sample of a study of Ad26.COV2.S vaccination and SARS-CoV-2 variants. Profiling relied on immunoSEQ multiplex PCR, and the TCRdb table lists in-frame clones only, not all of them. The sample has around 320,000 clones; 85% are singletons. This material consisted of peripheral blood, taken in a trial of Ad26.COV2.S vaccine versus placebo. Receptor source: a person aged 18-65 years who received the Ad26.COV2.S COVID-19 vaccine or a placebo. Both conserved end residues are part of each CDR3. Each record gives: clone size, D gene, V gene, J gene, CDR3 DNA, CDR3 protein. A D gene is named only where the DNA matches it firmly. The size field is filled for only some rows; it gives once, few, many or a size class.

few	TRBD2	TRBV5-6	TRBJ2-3	TGTGCCAGCAGCCAACTAGCGGGGGCCAGCACAGATACGCAGTATTTT	CASSQLAGASTDTQYF
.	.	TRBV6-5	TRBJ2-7	TGTGCCAGCAGTAGGGGACGGGTAGGGTACGAGCAGTACTTC	CASSRGRVGYEQYF
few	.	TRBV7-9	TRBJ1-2	TGTGCCAGCAGCTTGATGATGGGCGGGGGGCGTAATAACTATGGCTACACCTTC	CASSLMMGGGRNNYGYTF
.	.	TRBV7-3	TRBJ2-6	TGTGCCAGCAGCCTTGACGGTAGTTCTGGGGCCAACGTCCTGACTTTC	CASSLDGSSGANVLTF
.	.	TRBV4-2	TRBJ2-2	TGTGCCAGCAGCCAAGACCCCACAACCGGGGAGCTGTTTTTT	CASSQDPTTGELFF
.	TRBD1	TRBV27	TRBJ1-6	TGTGCCAGCACCCCCGGACAGGGGCTCCGACCCCTCCACTTT	CASTPGQGLRPLHF
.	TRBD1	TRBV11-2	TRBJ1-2	TGTGCCAGCAGCCACACCGGGACAGGGTTTGGCTACACCTTC	CASSHTGTGFGYTF
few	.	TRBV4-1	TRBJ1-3	TGCGCCAGCAGCCAAGATTCTTTGGTGGGGTATTCTGGAAACACCATATATTTT	CASSQDSLVGYSGNTIYF
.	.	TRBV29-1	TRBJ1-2	TGCAGCGTGGGGGGTCCGGACGGGGGCTATGGCTACACCTTC	CSVGGPDGGYGYTF
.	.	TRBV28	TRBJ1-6	TGTGCCAGCAGATGGGACGGAGATTCACCCCTCCACTTT	CASRWDGDSPLHF
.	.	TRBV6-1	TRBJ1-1	TGTGCCAGCAGTGACCTTCGGGGCCTTATGAACACTGAAGCTTTCTTT	CASSDLRGLMNTEAFF
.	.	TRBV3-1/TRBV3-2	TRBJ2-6	TGTGCCAGCAGCCAAAGGGGCTCTGGGGCCAACGTCCTGACTTTC	CASSQRGSGANVLTF
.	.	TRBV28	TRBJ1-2	TGTGCCAGCAGAACACCAGTCCAAGCCTATGGCTACACCTTC	CASRTPVQAYGYTF
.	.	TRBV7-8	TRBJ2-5	TGTGCCAGCAGCTTCGTGACCACCCAAGAGACCCAGTACTTC	CASSFVTTQETQYF
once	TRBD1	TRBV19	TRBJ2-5	TGTGCCAGTAGTTTAGGGGGACAGATAAAAGAGACCCAGTACTTC	CASSLGGQIKETQYF
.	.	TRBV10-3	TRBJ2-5	TGTGCCATCAGTCACGCCCGGGACGACCGGACCCAGTACTTC	CAISHARDDRTQYF
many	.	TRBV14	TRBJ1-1	TGTGCCAGCAGCCAAGTGTGGGGGGTGAACACTGAAGCTTTCTTT	CASSQVWGVNTEAFF
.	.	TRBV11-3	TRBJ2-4	TGTGCCAGCAGCTTAGGGGTAGACATTCAGTACTTC	CASSLGVDIQYF
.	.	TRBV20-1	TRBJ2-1	TGCAGTGCTAGCGGCAACAATGAGCAGTTCTTC	CSASGNNEQFF
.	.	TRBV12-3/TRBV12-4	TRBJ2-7	TGTGCCAGCAGTTCGATATACGAGCAGTACTTC	CASSSIYEQYF
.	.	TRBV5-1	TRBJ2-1	TGCGCCAGCAGCTTGGCCCGGCCCGACGACAATGAGCAGTTCTTC	CASSLARPDDNEQFF
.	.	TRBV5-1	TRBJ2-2	TGCGCCAGCAAGCTCACTTTAAACACCGGGGAGCTGTTTTTT	CASKLTLNTGELFF
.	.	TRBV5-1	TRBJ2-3	TGCGCCAGCAGCTTAAGTCCTTTTGGCACAGATACGCAGTATTTT	CASSLSPFGTDTQYF
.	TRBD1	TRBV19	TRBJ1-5	TGTGCCAGTAACATCCGGGACAGGGGGCATCAGCCCCAGCATTTT	CASNIRDRGHQPQHF
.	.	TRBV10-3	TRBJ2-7	TGTGCCATCAGTCCCATGACGACGGGGGAGACCTACGAGCAGTACTTC	CAISPMTTGETYEQYF
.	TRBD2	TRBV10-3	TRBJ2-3	TGTGCCATCAGACCTAGCGGGGGTACTCAAGATACGCAGTATTTT	CAIRPSGGTQDTQYF
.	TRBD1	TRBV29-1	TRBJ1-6	TGCAGCGTTCGGACAGGGGAAGGTTCACCCCTCCACTTT	CSVRTGEGSPLHF
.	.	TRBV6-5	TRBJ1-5	TGTGCCAGCAGAAGGACAGTTAATAGCAATCAGCCCCAGCATTTT	CASRRTVNSNQPQHF
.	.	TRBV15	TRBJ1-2	TGTGCCACCAGCAGAGAGGAGACTTCCTATGGCTACACCTTC	CATSREETSYGYTF
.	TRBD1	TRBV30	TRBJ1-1	TGTGCCTGGAATAGAGAGACAGGGGGTTTGAACACTGAAGCTTTCTTT	CAWNRETGGLNTEAFF
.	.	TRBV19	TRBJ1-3	TGTGCCAGTACAGAGCCCCGAAACACCATATATTTT	CASTEPRNTIYF
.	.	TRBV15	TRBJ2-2	TGTGCCACCAGCAGAAAAGACACCTCGAACACCGGGGAGCTGTTTTTT	CATSRKDTSNTGELFF
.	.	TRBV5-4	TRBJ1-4	TGTGCCAGCAGCTTAAGTATTGGGACGGTCGGTGAAAAACTGTTTTTT	CASSLSIGTVGEKLFF
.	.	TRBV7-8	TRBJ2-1	TGTGCCAGCAGCTTAGCCGCCAGATACAATGAGCAGTTCTTC	CASSLAARYNEQFF
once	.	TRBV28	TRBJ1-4	TGTGCCAGCGGACGGACAGTTCCTAATGAAAAACTGTTTTTT	CASGRTVPNEKLFF
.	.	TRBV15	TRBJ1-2	TGTGCCACCAGCAGAGATATCCAGGGGAACTATGGCTACACCTTC	CATSRDIQGNYGYTF
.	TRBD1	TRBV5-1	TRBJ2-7	TGCGCCAGCAGCGGACGGGACAGACACTCCTACGAGCAGTACTTC	CASSGRDRHSYEQYF
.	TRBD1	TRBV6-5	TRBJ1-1	TGTGCCAGCAGGTCCCCGGGACAGGGCCCCGAAGCTTTCTTT	CASRSPGQGPEAFF
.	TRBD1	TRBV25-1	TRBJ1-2	TGTGCCAGCAGTGGAGGACAGGGGCTCGATGGCTACACCTTC	CASSGGQGLDGYTF
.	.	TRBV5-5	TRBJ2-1	TGTGCCAGCAGCTTGTACGGGGGCGCTGAGAATGAGCAGTTCTTC	CASSLYGGAENEQFF
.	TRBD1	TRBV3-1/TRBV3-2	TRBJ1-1	TGTGCCAGCAGCCAGGACATGACAGGGAGGCCCCCTGAAGCTTTCTTT	CASSQDMTGRPPEAFF
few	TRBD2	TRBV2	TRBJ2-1	TGTGCCAGCAGTGGGACTAGCGCATGGGAGCAGTTCTTC	CASSGTSAWEQFF
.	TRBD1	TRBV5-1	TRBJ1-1	TGCGCCAGCAGCTTGGGGGACAGGGAATCGGGAGCTTTCTTT	CASSLGDRESGAFF
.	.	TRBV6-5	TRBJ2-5	TGTGCCAGCAGTTACAGAGGAATGCAGACCCAGTACTTC	CASSYRGMQTQYF
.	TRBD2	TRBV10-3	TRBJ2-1	TGTGCCATCTCCGGGACTAGCGGGGGGTTTTCCTACAATGAGCAGTTCTTC	CAISGTSGGFSYNEQFF
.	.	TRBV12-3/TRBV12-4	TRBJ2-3	TGTGCCAGCAGCCGGGACACAGATACGCAGTATTTT	CASSRDTDTQYF
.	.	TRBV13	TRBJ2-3	TGTGCCAGCAGCTCGGGGGGCCGCAGCACAGATACGCAGTATTTT	CASSSGGRSTDTQYF
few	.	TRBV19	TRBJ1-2	TGTGCCAGTAGTACTTCTCAGACAGTTAACTATGGCTACACCTTC	CASSTSQTVNYGYTF
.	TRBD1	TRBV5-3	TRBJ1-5	TGTGCCAGAAGCTTGGCAGGGGGGGGACAGGGGAATCAGCCCCAGCATTTT	CARSLAGGGQGNQPQHF
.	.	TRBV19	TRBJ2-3	TGTGCCAGTAGTATGTGGGTCGGTACGCAGTATTTT	CASSMWVGTQYF
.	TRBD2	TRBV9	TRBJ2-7	TGTGCCAGCAGCCTTACAGGGACTAGCTACGAGCAGTACTTC	CASSLTGTSYEQYF
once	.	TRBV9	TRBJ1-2	TGTGCCAGCAGCGTCTCCGGGACGGTCAGTCTTGGCTACACCTTC	CASSVSGTVSLGYTF
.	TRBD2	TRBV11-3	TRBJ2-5	TGTGCCAGCAGCTTAGTCCGGGGGGTCGAGACCCAGTACTTC	CASSLVRGVETQYF
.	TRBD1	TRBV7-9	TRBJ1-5	TGTGCCAGCAGCTCGACAGGGGGAAGCAATCAGCCCCAGCATTTT	CASSSTGGSNQPQHF